Described below is a single TCR beta chain sequence and its context. This sample stems from a study of CD8+CD57+ T cells in acquired aplastic anemia. TCR beta VDJ and CDR3 profiling used genomic DNA as template. TCRdb analysed the reads with MiXCR anew, one entry per CDR3 protein. This repertoire shows hundreds of thousands of distinct CDR3 sequences, 55% to 75% found once; its top ten account for 3% to 5%. The sequencing sample was made of sorted CD4+, CD8+, or CD8+CD57+ T cells (not recorded which) from PBMCs. The clonotype was recovered from a human donor in good health, serving as a control.

In nucleotides, the CDR3 is TGTGCCAGCAGCGTATCCGCCATGAACACTGATGCTTACACCTTC. As protein: CASSVSAMNTDAYTF. V and J are TRBV9 and TRBJ1-2; no definite D call. The CDR3 runs 15 residues. CDR1 is SGDLS, CDR2 YYNGEE, per germline. Between the trimmed V and J ends, which lost 1 base and 11 bases, there was a span of 21 bases.